The clone carrying this T cell receptor beta chain was found a few times. The antigen remains undetermined. The CDR3 has 16 residues. The germline V gene encodes CDR1 SEHNR and CDR2 FQNEAQ (reference sequence). V was cut by 2 bases and J by 0 bases, with 11 bases left in between. Cells were stimulated with overlapping HIV-1 Gag 15-mer peptides. CD40L-negative CD69-negative CD45RO-high memory CD4+ T cells were sorted as populations depleted of antigen-responding cells. These data belong to a study of persistence of HIV-infected CD4 T cells. For the study at large: Blood samples, up to about 180 mL, came from multiple time points, except a couple of leukapheresis donors sampled once.

The libraries were made with immunoSEQ version 4 in survey mode. Method: immunoSEQ multiplex PCR; TCRdb's copy keeps in-frame clones and lacks some. The data show tens of thousands of clones, roughly 82% seen once. The chain links TRBV7-9 to TRBJ2-1, with TRBD2 as a possible D gene (5 bases). The material was CD4+ T cells sorted from PBMCs after roughly 18-hour stimulation, obtained from a patient who received antiretroviral therapy. The clonotype originates from an adult woman with HIV who was CMV-seropositive. Here the CDR3 DNA reads TGTGCCAGCAGCTTATCTGTGGGGAGCTCCTACAATGAGCAGTTCTTC. It yields the protein CASSLSVGSSYNEQFF.